Listed below are T cell receptor beta chains from one sample, sequenced in a study of blood T cell repertoires in COVID-19. The table came from immunoSEQ multiplex PCR; TCRdb's copy has only in-frame clones and leaves some out. The data contain some 150,000 clones, roughly 90% of them singletons. The sample taken for sequencing was PBMCs or T cells enriched from blood (not recorded which). The receptors come from a man aged 50-60 years who had recovered from COVID-19. The CDR3 runs from the conserved cysteine through the conserved F or W. Fields, in order: D gene, clone size, J gene, V gene, CDR3 protein, CDR3 DNA. A D gene is named only where the DNA matches it firmly. Some rows mark clone size as missing; the rest say once, few, many or name a class of expanded clone.

d_gene: -
abundance: -
j_gene: TRBJ2-7
v_gene: TRBV19
CDR3aa: CASSKSNFYEQYF
CDR3nt: TGTGCCAGTAGTAAATCTAATTTCTACGAGCAGTACTTC

d_gene: -
abundance: -
j_gene: TRBJ1-2
v_gene: TRBV7-2
CDR3aa: CAARGGRMEGYTF
CDR3nt: TGTGCCGCGCGCGGCGGTCGGATGGAGGGCTACACCTTC

d_gene: TRBD1
abundance: -
j_gene: TRBJ1-2
v_gene: TRBV29-1
CDR3aa: CSVAAIGGNYGYTF
CDR3nt: TGCAGCGTTGCCGCGATAGGGGGCAACTATGGCTACACCTTC

d_gene: TRBD2
abundance: -
j_gene: TRBJ2-1
v_gene: TRBV11-1
CDR3aa: CASSLARGSSYNEQFF
CDR3nt: TGTGCCAGCAGCTTGGCGCGCGGGAGCTCCTACAATGAGCAGTTCTTC

d_gene: TRBD1
abundance: -
j_gene: TRBJ1-2
v_gene: TRBV7-2
CDR3aa: CASSLATGVAYGYTF
CDR3nt: TGTGCCAGCAGCTTAGCGACAGGGGTGGCCTATGGCTACACCTTC

d_gene: TRBD2
abundance: -
j_gene: TRBJ2-3
v_gene: TRBV29-1
CDR3aa: CSVEGTSGRSTDTQYF
CDR3nt: TGCAGCGTTGAAGGGACTAGCGGTCGGAGCACAGATACGCAGTATTTT

d_gene: -
abundance: -
j_gene: TRBJ1-1
v_gene: TRBV7-2
CDR3aa: CASSFGGRRTEAFF
CDR3nt: TGTGCCAGCAGCTTCGGTGGGCGCCGGACTGAAGCTTTCTTT

d_gene: -
abundance: -
j_gene: TRBJ1-6
v_gene: TRBV7-3
CDR3aa: CASSLLIHNSPLHF
CDR3nt: TGTGCCAGCAGCTTACTAATTCATAATTCACCCCTCCACTTT

d_gene: -
abundance: -
j_gene: TRBJ1-1
v_gene: TRBV30
CDR3aa: CAWIEGRGRTEAFF
CDR3nt: TGTGCCTGGATAGAGGGCAGGGGACGCACTGAAGCTTTCTTT

d_gene: -
abundance: -
j_gene: TRBJ2-7
v_gene: TRBV11-2
CDR3aa: CASSLGIGAKYEQYF
CDR3nt: TGTGCCAGCAGCTTAGGAATAGGGGCTAAGTACGAGCAGTACTTC

d_gene: -
abundance: -
j_gene: TRBJ2-1
v_gene: TRBV7-3
CDR3aa: CASSLIGGEQFF
CDR3nt: TGTGCCAGCAGCTTAATCGGAGGGGAGCAGTTCTTC

d_gene: -
abundance: -
j_gene: TRBJ2-1
v_gene: TRBV7-9
CDR3aa: CASSSPGNSFGNEQFF
CDR3nt: TGTGCCAGCAGCTCCCCGGGAAATAGCTTCGGCAATGAGCAGTTCTTC

d_gene: TRBD1
abundance: -
j_gene: TRBJ2-4
v_gene: TRBV28
CDR3aa: CASRSQGALQYF
CDR3nt: TGTGCCAGCAGATCACAGGGGGCCCTTCAGTACTTC

d_gene: -
abundance: -
j_gene: TRBJ2-3
v_gene: TRBV28
CDR3aa: CASRLISTDTQYF
CDR3nt: TGTGCCAGCAGACTAATTAGCACAGATACGCAGTATTTT

d_gene: TRBD1
abundance: -
j_gene: TRBJ1-5
v_gene: TRBV15
CDR3aa: CATRGQGASNQPQHF
CDR3nt: TGTGCCACCAGGGGACAGGGGGCGAGCAATCAGCCCCAGCATTTT

d_gene: -
abundance: -
j_gene: TRBJ2-1
v_gene: TRBV30
CDR3aa: CAWTIRGLAQFF
CDR3nt: TGTGCCTGGACCATTAGGGGCCTGGCCCAGTTCTTC

d_gene: -
abundance: -
j_gene: TRBJ2-7
v_gene: TRBV6-2/TRBV6-3
CDR3aa: CASSAQDYEQYF
CDR3nt: TGTGCCAGCAGTGCACAGGACTACGAGCAGTACTTC

d_gene: -
abundance: -
j_gene: TRBJ1-1
v_gene: TRBV7-2
CDR3aa: CASSLGSWRVAEAFF
CDR3nt: TGTGCCAGCAGCTTAGGCAGCTGGAGGGTCGCTGAAGCTTTCTTT

d_gene: -
abundance: -
j_gene: TRBJ2-1
v_gene: TRBV5-4
CDR3aa: CASSLANGWRERIYNEQFF
CDR3nt: TGTGCCAGCAGCTTGGCCAATGGTTGGAGGGAGCGGATCTACAATGAGCAGTTCTTC

d_gene: -
abundance: few
j_gene: TRBJ2-7
v_gene: TRBV6-4
CDR3aa: CANRRDGSYEQYF
CDR3nt: TGTGCCAACCGGAGGGACGGTTCCTACGAGCAGTACTTC

d_gene: -
abundance: -
j_gene: TRBJ2-7
v_gene: TRBV4-1
CDR3aa: CASSKQGFRGASSYEQYF
CDR3nt: TGCGCCAGCAGCAAACAGGGATTCAGGGGCGCAAGCTCCTACGAGCAGTACTTC

d_gene: TRBD1
abundance: -
j_gene: TRBJ1-1
v_gene: TRBV5-1
CDR3aa: CASRTQGARTEAFF
CDR3nt: TGCGCCAGCAGAACCCAGGGGGCGCGAACTGAAGCTTTCTTT

d_gene: TRBD1
abundance: -
j_gene: TRBJ1-1
v_gene: TRBV19
CDR3aa: CASSIYSRGIEAFF
CDR3nt: TGTGCCAGTAGTATATATTCCAGGGGGATTGAAGCTTTCTTT

d_gene: -
abundance: -
j_gene: TRBJ2-3
v_gene: TRBV21-1
CDR3aa: CASSTPTRVSTDTQYF
CDR3nt: TGTGCCAGCAGCACCCCGACACGCGTTAGCACAGATACGCAGTATTTT

d_gene: -
abundance: -
j_gene: TRBJ1-1
v_gene: TRBV10-3
CDR3aa: CAISEERNTEAFF
CDR3nt: TGTGCCATCAGTGAAGAGAGGAACACTGAAGCTTTCTTT

d_gene: -
abundance: -
j_gene: TRBJ1-1
v_gene: TRBV11-2
CDR3aa: CASSLTRGGFTEAFF
CDR3nt: TGTGCCAGCAGCTTAACCCGCGGGGGCTTTACTGAAGCTTTCTTT

d_gene: -
abundance: -
j_gene: TRBJ1-1
v_gene: TRBV5-1
CDR3aa: CASSLAGGLNTEAFF
CDR3nt: TGCGCCAGCAGCTTGGCGGGGGGGTTGAACACTGAAGCTTTCTTT

d_gene: TRBD1
abundance: -
j_gene: TRBJ2-1
v_gene: TRBV7-9
CDR3aa: CASSLEEGARNNEQFF
CDR3nt: TGTGCCAGCAGCTTAGAAGAGGGGGCGAGGAACAATGAGCAGTTCTTC

d_gene: TRBD1
abundance: -
j_gene: TRBJ1-2
v_gene: TRBV7-2
CDR3aa: CASSQLRGLSYGYTF
CDR3nt: TGTGCCAGCAGCCAACTCAGGGGGCTGAGCTATGGCTACACCTTC

d_gene: -
abundance: -
j_gene: TRBJ2-2
v_gene: TRBV19
CDR3aa: CASSIGGAARSGELFF
CDR3nt: TGTGCCAGTAGTATTGGGGGGGCAGCTCGATCTGGGGAGCTGTTTTTT

d_gene: -
abundance: -
j_gene: TRBJ1-4
v_gene: TRBV7-2
CDR3aa: CASSVQGLNEKLFF
CDR3nt: TGTGCCAGCAGCGTACAGGGTCTTAATGAAAAACTGTTTTTT

d_gene: -
abundance: -
j_gene: TRBJ1-2
v_gene: TRBV2
CDR3aa: CASTRENIYGYTF
CDR3nt: TGTGCCAGCACTCGGGAAAATATCTATGGCTACACCTTC

d_gene: -
abundance: -
j_gene: TRBJ2-3
v_gene: TRBV11-2
CDR3aa: CASSLEAGTNTQYF
CDR3nt: TGTGCCAGCAGCTTAGAGGCAGGGACAAATACGCAGTATTTT

d_gene: -
abundance: -
j_gene: TRBJ1-2
v_gene: TRBV6-6
CDR3aa: CASSYSDRSYGYTF
CDR3nt: TGTGCCAGCAGTTACTCAGACAGGAGCTATGGCTACACCTTC

d_gene: -
abundance: -
j_gene: TRBJ1-5
v_gene: TRBV27
CDR3aa: CASSSGLLNQPQHF
CDR3nt: TGTGCCAGCAGTTCGGGGTTACTCAATCAGCCCCAGCATTTT

d_gene: -
abundance: -
j_gene: TRBJ1-5
v_gene: TRBV5-1
CDR3aa: CASSLVAGSNQPQHF
CDR3nt: TGCGCCAGCAGCTTAGTCGCAGGAAGCAATCAGCCCCAGCATTTT

d_gene: TRBD2
abundance: -
j_gene: TRBJ2-5
v_gene: TRBV4-2
CDR3aa: CASSLSATSGAQETQYF
CDR3nt: TGTGCCAGCAGCCTAAGTGCGACTAGCGGGGCACAAGAGACCCAGTACTTC

d_gene: -
abundance: -
j_gene: TRBJ2-5
v_gene: TRBV12-3/TRBV12-4
CDR3aa: CASGGGAGETQYF
CDR3nt: TGTGCCAGCGGTGGGGGGGCCGGGGAGACCCAGTACTTC

d_gene: TRBD2
abundance: -
j_gene: TRBJ2-5
v_gene: TRBV14
CDR3aa: CASSQGLAGSETQYF
CDR3nt: TGTGCCAGCAGCCAGGGCCTAGCGGGGTCGGAGACCCAGTACTTC

d_gene: -
abundance: -
j_gene: TRBJ2-1
v_gene: TRBV7-2
CDR3aa: CASSRDRSYEQFF
CDR3nt: TGTGCCAGCAGTCGAGACAGGTCCTATGAGCAGTTCTTC

d_gene: -
abundance: few
j_gene: TRBJ1-4
v_gene: TRBV6-2/TRBV6-3
CDR3aa: CASSYGNRRIDAEKLFF
CDR3nt: TGTGCCAGCAGTTACGGAAATCGGAGGATCGATGCTGAAAAACTGTTTTTT

d_gene: -
abundance: once
j_gene: TRBJ1-4
v_gene: TRBV6-4
CDR3aa: CARHQGPYSKLFF
CDR3nt: TGTGCCAGACACCAGGGCCCTTACTCTAAACTGTTTTTT

d_gene: -
abundance: -
j_gene: TRBJ1-1
v_gene: TRBV5-1
CDR3aa: CASSGGPSGTEAFF
CDR3nt: TGCGCCAGCAGCGGAGGACCCTCGGGCACTGAAGCTTTCTTT

d_gene: -
abundance: -
j_gene: TRBJ2-1
v_gene: TRBV28
CDR3aa: CASSEAYNEQFF
CDR3nt: TGTGCCAGCAGTGAGGCCTACAATGAGCAGTTCTTC

d_gene: -
abundance: -
j_gene: TRBJ1-3
v_gene: TRBV19
CDR3aa: CASSVGGPGNTIYF
CDR3nt: TGTGCCAGTAGTGTCGGAGGGCCCGGAAACACCATATATTTT

d_gene: TRBD2
abundance: -
j_gene: TRBJ2-1
v_gene: TRBV9
CDR3aa: CASSVGVSGSYGHEQFF
CDR3nt: TGTGCCAGCAGCGTAGGGGTGAGCGGGAGTTATGGTCATGAGCAGTTCTTC

d_gene: -
abundance: -
j_gene: TRBJ2-1
v_gene: TRBV7-2
CDR3aa: CASRAGGLSPYNEQFF
CDR3nt: TGTGCCAGCAGGGCTGGGGGACTGTCACCCTACAATGAGCAGTTCTTC

d_gene: -
abundance: -
j_gene: TRBJ1-1
v_gene: TRBV6-5
CDR3aa: CASRMGGENTEAFF
CDR3nt: TGTGCCAGCAGGATGGGGGGGGAGAACACTGAAGCTTTCTTT

d_gene: TRBD1
abundance: -
j_gene: TRBJ1-3
v_gene: TRBV6-1
CDR3aa: CASSEDTGGRNTIYF
CDR3nt: TGTGCCAGCAGTGAGGACACAGGGGGCCGAAACACCATATATTTT

d_gene: -
abundance: once
j_gene: TRBJ2-6
v_gene: TRBV11-3
CDR3aa: CASSPRRAGAGANVLTF
CDR3nt: TGTGCCAGCAGCCCGAGGCGTGCAGGGGCCGGGGCCAACGTCCTGACTTTC

d_gene: TRBD2
abundance: -
j_gene: TRBJ2-5
v_gene: TRBV5-1
CDR3aa: CASSHGTSGQETQYF
CDR3nt: TGCGCCAGCAGTCACGGGACTAGCGGCCAAGAGACCCAGTACTTC

d_gene: TRBD2
abundance: -
j_gene: TRBJ2-5
v_gene: TRBV7-6
CDR3aa: CASSSVGGLVGETQYF
CDR3nt: TGTGCCAGCAGTTCCGTAGGAGGACTAGTGGGAGAGACCCAGTACTTC